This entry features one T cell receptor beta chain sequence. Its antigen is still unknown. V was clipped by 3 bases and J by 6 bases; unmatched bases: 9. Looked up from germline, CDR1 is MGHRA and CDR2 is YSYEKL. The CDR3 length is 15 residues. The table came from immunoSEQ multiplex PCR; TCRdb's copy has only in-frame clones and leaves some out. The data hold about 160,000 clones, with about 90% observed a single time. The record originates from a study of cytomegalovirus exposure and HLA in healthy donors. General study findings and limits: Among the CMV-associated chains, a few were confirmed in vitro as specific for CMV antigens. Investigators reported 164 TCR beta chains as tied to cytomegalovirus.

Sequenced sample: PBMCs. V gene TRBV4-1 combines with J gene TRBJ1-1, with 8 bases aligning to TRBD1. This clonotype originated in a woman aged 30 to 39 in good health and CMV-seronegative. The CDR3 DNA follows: TGCGCCAGCAGCCACGTAGGACAGGGCAAGGCTGAAGCTTTCTTT. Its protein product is CASSHVGQGKAEAFF.